Following are 4 T cell receptor beta chains from one sample sequenced in a study of PD-1 blockade in classical Hodgkin lymphoma. The method was immunoSEQ multiplex PCR; TCRdb's version includes in-frame clones alone and lacks a portion of them. The profile shows about 97,000 clones, more than 85% of them singletons. All patients experienced relapse after autologous stem cell transplantation, and brentuximab vedotin exposure was variable. Material: peripheral blood mononuclear cells (PBMCs), obtained before the second cycle of nivolumab. Receptors originate from a human donor with classical Hodgkin lymphoma.

The chain is built from TRBV2 and TRBJ2-3; D call uncertain. CDR1 is SNHLY, CDR2 FYNNEI, per germline. The V and J ends lost 2 bases and 1 base respectively, with 10 bases between them. This CDR3 spans 15 amino acids. The CDR3 spells CASSEWVEGTDTQYF. Written as DNA, the CDR3 is TGTGCCAGCAGTGAATGGGTGGAAGGCACAGATACGCAGTATTTT.

This clone has only one observation. The chain couples TRBV5-6 to TRBJ1-5; TRBD1 aligns across 9 bases. V shed 3 bases and J 2 bases; nucleotides not matched to a gene: 6. Per the germline V gene, CDR1 is SGHDT and CDR2 is YYEEEE. The CDR3 length is 16 residues. The CDR3, as DNA: TGTGCCAGCAGCTGGGGGACAGGGTGGGGCAATCAGCCCCAGCATTTT. Amino acid sequence: CASSWGTGWGNQPQHF.

This clone has just a few counts. CDR3 in amino acids: CASSYSGPSNQPQHF. The CDR3 coding sequence is TGTGCCAGCAGTTACTCGGGGCCGAGCAATCAGCCCCAGCATTTT. The rearrangement joins TRBV6-6 to TRBJ1-5, with a possible D match to TRBD1 (5 bases). This CDR3 is built from 15 residues. Trimming took 0 bases from V and 1 from J, leaving 7 bases between them. Looked up from germline, CDR1 is MNHNY and CDR2 is SVGAGI (reference sequence).

The gene calls are TRBV2 and TRBJ2-5, with 9 bases identical to TRBD1. CDR1 and CDR2 from the germline V gene are SNHLY and FYNNEI. This CDR3 region has 14 residues. With V trimmed by 3 bases and J by 2 bases, 1 base remained unmatched. CDR3 protein: CASSEDRGQETQYF. In DNA, the CDR3 is TGTGCCAGCAGTGAGGACAGGGGACAAGAGACCCAGTACTTC.